Presented here are 10 T cell receptor beta chains from one specimen sequenced in a study of neoadjuvant anti-PD-1 for oral cavity cancer. Assay used: immunoSEQ multiplex PCR; TCRdb lists only in-frame clones, some missing. The sample includes around 24,000 clones, approximately 27% of them seen just once. Described time point: after neoadjuvant nivolumab, at surgical resection. This specimen was tumor tissue, taken after nivolumab (anti-PD-1) treatment. The receptors were sampled from a person between 35 and 79 years old with oral cavity squamous cell carcinoma.

This clone was observed a handful of times. This chain uses TRBV5-6 with TRBJ2-7, with TRBD2 matching over 7 bases. The V segment lost 1 base and the J segment 5 bases; nucleotides outside the gene matches: 6. The germline V gene encodes CDR1 SGHDT and CDR2 YYEEEE. The CDR3 is 14 residues long. CDR3 DNA: TGTGCCAGCAGCTTGTGGGCTAGCGGAGACGAGCAGTACTTC. It encodes CASSLWASGDEQYF.

The V call is TRBV4-1, the J call TRBJ1-2; TRBD1 matches at 12 bases. V shed 1 base, J shed 6 bases, and the junction held 9 bases outside the gene matches. The CDR3 runs 17 residues. Looked up from germline, CDR1 is MGHRA and CDR2 is YSYEKL. The CDR3 protein is CASSQVLWDRGRDGYTF. The CDR3 nucleotides read TGCGCCAGCAGCCAAGTATTATGGGACAGGGGGCGCGATGGCTACACCTTC.

The rearrangement joins TRBV11-2 to TRBJ1-4, with D unresolved. The V end was cut by 8 bases, the J end by 3 bases, with 10 bases between. The CDR3 has 13 amino acids. CDR1 and CDR2 (germline): SGHAT, FQNNGV. CDR3 in DNA: TGTGCCAGCGCCAGCAGCCCTAATGAAAAACTGTTTTTT. Protein: CASASSPNEKLFF.

The V gene is TRBV19, the J gene TRBJ1-1; 7 bases align to TRBD1. In germline, CDR1 is LNHDA, CDR2 SQIVND (reference sequence). The CDR3 sequence is 13 residues long. Unmatched junction bases numbered 4, after V lost 5 bases and J lost 4 bases. CDR3: CASSSTGRTEAFF. DNA of the CDR3: TGTGCCAGTAGTTCGACAGGGCGCACTGAAGCTTTCTTT.

There are a few counts of this clone. This chain links TRBV21-1 with TRBJ2-7; the DNA was not used to check the table's D call, TRBD1. TRBV21-1 is a pseudogene segment. This CDR3 is 15 amino acids long. CDR3 nucleotide sequence: TGTGCCAGCAGCGCCAAAAAGGGGTTTCTGTACGAGCAGTACTTC. As protein: CASSAKKGFLYEQYF.

The chain is built from TRBV5-1 and TRBJ1-1; D remains unclear. The V and J ends lost 1 base and 1 base respectively, with 11 bases between them. CDR1 is SGHRS, CDR2 YFSETQ, per germline. The CDR3 loop spans 15 amino acids. CDR3 sequence: CASSLNSPANTEAFF. The CDR3 nucleotides are TGCGCCAGCAGCTTGAACTCGCCAGCGAACACTGAAGCTTTCTTT. Filled out from reference TRBV5-1 and TRBJ1-1, the complete variable domain reads KAGVTQTPRYLIKTRGQQVTLSCSPISGHRSVSWYQQTPGQGLQFLFEYFSETQRNKGNFPGRFSGRQFSNSRSEMNVSTLELGDSALYLCASSLNSPANTEAFFGQGTRLTVV.

This clone has a handful of counts. The rearrangement uses TRBV30 and TRBJ2-2; D call uncertain. The CDR3 contains 13 residues. Trimming shortened V by 0 bases and J by 7 bases, and 9 bases separated the two germline ends. The germline V gene has CDR1 GTSNPN and CDR2 SVGIG (reference sequence). CDR3 sequence: CAWSVQIFGELFF. In DNA form, the CDR3 reads TGTGCCTGGAGTGTCCAAATTTTCGGGGAGCTGTTTTTT.

The chain joins TRBV15 to TRBJ1-5; tentative D call: TRBD1 (5 bases). Trimming removed 0 bases at V and 5 bases at J, with 14 bases between. The CDR3 length is 16 residues. From germline, CDR1 is LNHNV and CDR2 YYDKDF (reference sequence). In DNA form, the CDR3 reads TGTGCCACCAGCAGAGACTCCCGTCAGGGAGATCAGCCCCAGCATTTT. It codes for CATSRDSRQGDQPQHF.

Here the CDR3 DNA reads TGTGCCAGCAGCTTGGGGACTAGCGGGAGGTCCGGGGAGCTGTTTTTT. Its protein product is CASSLGTSGRSGELFF. The chain carries TRBV5-4 and TRBJ2-2; 14 positions agree with TRBD2. This CDR3 has 16 residues. Trimming cost V 0 bases and J 6 bases; bases outside gene matches: 1. The germline CDR1 and CDR2 sequences are SGHNT and YYREEE (reference sequence).

This clone was observed a few times. The rearrangement joins TRBV7-8 to TRBJ2-7, with D perhaps TRBD2 (6 bases). Per the germline V gene, CDR1 is SGHVS and CDR2 is FQNEAQ. Between the trimmed V and J ends, which lost 2 bases and 4 bases, there was a span of 6 bases. This CDR3 is built from 12 residues. The CDR3 nucleotides read TGTGCCAGCAGCTTACGGGGGTACGAGCAGTACTTC. It encodes CASSLRGYEQYF.